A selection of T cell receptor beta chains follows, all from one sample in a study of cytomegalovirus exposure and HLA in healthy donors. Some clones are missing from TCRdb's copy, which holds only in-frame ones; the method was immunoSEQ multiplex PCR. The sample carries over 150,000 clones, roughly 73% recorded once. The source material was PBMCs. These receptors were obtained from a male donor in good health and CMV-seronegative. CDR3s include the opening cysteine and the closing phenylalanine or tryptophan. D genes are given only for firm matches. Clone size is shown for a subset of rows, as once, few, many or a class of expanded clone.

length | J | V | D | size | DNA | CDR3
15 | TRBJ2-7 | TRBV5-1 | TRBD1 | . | TGCGCCAGCAGCTTAGGGACAGGCACTCGGGGCGAGCAGTACTTC | CASSLGTGTRGEQYF
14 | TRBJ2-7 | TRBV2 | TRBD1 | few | TGTGCCAGCAGCCGACAGGGTCTCTCCGGAGAGCAGTACTTC | CASSRQGLSGEQYF
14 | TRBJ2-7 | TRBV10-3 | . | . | TGTGCCATCAGTGAGTCCGGTATGAACGGCGAGCAGTACTTC | CAISESGMNGEQYF
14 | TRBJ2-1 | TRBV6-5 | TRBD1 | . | TGTGCCAGCAGAAGATCCGGGACAGGGGATACCAAGTTCTTC | CASRRSGTGDTKFF
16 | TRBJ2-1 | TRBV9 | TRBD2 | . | TGTGCCAGCAGCAGGACTAGCGCTAGCTCCTACAATGAGCAGTTCTTC | CASSRTSASSYNEQFF
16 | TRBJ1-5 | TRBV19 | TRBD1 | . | TGTGCCAGTAGTACCGGACAGGGCCTTAGCAATCAGCCCCAGCATTTT | CASSTGQGLSNQPQHF
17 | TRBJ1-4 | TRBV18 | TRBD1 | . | TGTGCCAGCTCACCACTAGGACAGGGGCGGACTAATGAAAAACTGTTTTTT | CASSPLGQGRTNEKLFF
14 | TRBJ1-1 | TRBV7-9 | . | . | TGTGCCAGCAGCTTTGGTCGCGGGGGCACTGAAGCTTTCTTT | CASSFGRGGTEAFF
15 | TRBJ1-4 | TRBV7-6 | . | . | TGTGCCAGCAGCATCGACAGAGCAACTAATGAAAAACTGTTTTTT | CASSIDRATNEKLFF
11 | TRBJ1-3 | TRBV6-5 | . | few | TGTGCCAGCCGACTTAAAAACACCATATATTTT | CASRLKNTIYF
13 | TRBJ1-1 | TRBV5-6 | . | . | TGTGCCAGCAGCTTACCGGTGAACACTGAAGCTTTCTTT | CASSLPVNTEAFF
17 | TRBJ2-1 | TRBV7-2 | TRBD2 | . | TGTGCCAGCAGCAAGGCGGGACTAGCGGGAGGAGGCAATGAGCAGTTCTTC | CASSKAGLAGGGNEQFF
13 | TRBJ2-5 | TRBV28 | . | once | TGTGCCAGCAGTCCACAGGGACACGAGACCCAGTACTTC | CASSPQGHETQYF
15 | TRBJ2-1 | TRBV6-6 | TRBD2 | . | TGTGCCAGCAGCCACCGGGGCGGGAGGAACAATGAGCAGTTCTTC | CASSHRGGRNNEQFF
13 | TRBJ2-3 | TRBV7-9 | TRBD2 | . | TGTGCCAGCAGCCACAGCGGGGGGGACACGCAGTATTTT | CASSHSGGDTQYF
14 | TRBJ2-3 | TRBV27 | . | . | TGTGCCAGCAGTTTCTCAGGGTCTGGAGATACGCAGTATTTT | CASSFSGSGDTQYF
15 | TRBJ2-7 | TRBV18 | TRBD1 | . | TGTGCCAGCTCAGAAAGACAGGGAGCGAACTACGAGCAGTACTTC | CASSERQGANYEQYF
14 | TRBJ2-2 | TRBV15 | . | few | TGTGCCACTCGCACAGGGGGGGACACCGGGGAGCTGTTTTTT | CATRTGGDTGELFF
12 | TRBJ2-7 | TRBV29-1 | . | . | TGCAGCGTTGTAGTAGGGGTCCACGAGCAGTACTTC | CSVVVGVHEQYF
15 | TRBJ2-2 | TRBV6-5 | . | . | TGTGCCAGCACCCCCAGGGGCCCGAACACCGGGGAGCTGTTTTTT | CASTPRGPNTGELFF
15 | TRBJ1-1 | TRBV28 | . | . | TGTGCCAGCTTGGGGCTGACTACAGGGAGAGCTGAAGCTTTCTTT | CASLGLTTGRAEAFF
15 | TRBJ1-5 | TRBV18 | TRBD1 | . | TGTGCCAGCTCAACGACAGGGGATCGCAATCAGCCCCAGCATTTT | CASSTTGDRNQPQHF
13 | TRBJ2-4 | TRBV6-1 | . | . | TGTGCCAGCAGTGTAACCGGCGGGAACATTCAGTACTTC | CASSVTGGNIQYF
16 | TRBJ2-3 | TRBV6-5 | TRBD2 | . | TGTGCCAGCAGTTACAGCAGCGGGGGGTTAGCAGATACGCAGTATTTT | CASSYSSGGLADTQYF
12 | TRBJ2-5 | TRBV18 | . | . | TGTGCCAGCTCACCCCAGGGGGAGACCCAGTACTTC | CASSPQGETQYF
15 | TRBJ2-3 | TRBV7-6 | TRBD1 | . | TGTGCCAGCAGCTTATTTACAGGGGATACAGATACGCAGTATTTT | CASSLFTGDTDTQYF
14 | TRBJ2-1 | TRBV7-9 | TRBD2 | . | TGTGCCAGCCTAGCGGGAGGCCCCTTCAATGAGCAGTTCTTC | CASLAGGPFNEQFF
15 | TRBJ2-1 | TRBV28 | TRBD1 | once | TGTGCCAGCAGTCCGCCGGGGACAGGGTCCAATGAGCAGTTCTTC | CASSPPGTGSNEQFF
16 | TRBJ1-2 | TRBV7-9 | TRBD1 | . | TGTGCCAGCAGCTTAGCTCTCTTCGACAGGGAGAGGGGCTACACCTTC | CASSLALFDRERGYTF
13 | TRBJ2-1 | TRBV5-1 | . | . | TGCGCCAGCAGCTTGGCACTAGCAAGCGAGCAGTTCTTC | CASSLALASEQFF
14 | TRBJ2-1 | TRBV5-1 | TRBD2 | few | TGCGCCAGCAGCAAGGCGGGGGGGCCCAATGAGCAGTTCTTC | CASSKAGGPNEQFF
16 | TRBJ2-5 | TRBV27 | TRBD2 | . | TGTGCCAGCAGTCAAGGGACTAGCGGGAGGGATGGGACCCAGTACTTC | CASSQGTSGRDGTQYF
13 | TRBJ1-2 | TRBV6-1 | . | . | TGTGCCAGCAGTGAGGGGCAAAACTATGGCTACACCTTC | CASSEGQNYGYTF
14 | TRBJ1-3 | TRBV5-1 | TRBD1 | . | TGCGCCAGCAGCCCGGGACAGTCGGGAAACACCATATATTTT | CASSPGQSGNTIYF
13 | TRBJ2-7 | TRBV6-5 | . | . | TGTGCCAGCAGGCCCCGGACTGCGTACGAGCAGTACTTC | CASRPRTAYEQYF
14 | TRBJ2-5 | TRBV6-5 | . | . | TGTGCCAGCAGTTACTTGGGGAGTAGGGAGACCCAGTACTTC | CASSYLGSRETQYF
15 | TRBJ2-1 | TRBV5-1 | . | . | TGCGCCAGCAGCTTGGGGGCAGGGTGGGCGAATGAGCAGTTCTTC | CASSLGAGWANEQFF
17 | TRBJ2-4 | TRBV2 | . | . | TGTGCCAGCAGGAAGAGTCCTTCGGCAGGGAAAGAAAACATTCAGTACTTC | CASRKSPSAGKENIQYF
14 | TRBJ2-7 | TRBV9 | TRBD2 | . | TGTGCCAGCTCCCGGACGGGGGGGGGCTACGAGCAGTACTTC | CASSRTGGGYEQYF
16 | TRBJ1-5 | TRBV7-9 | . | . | TGTGCCAGCAGCTTAGGGTCGGTATCTAGCAATCAGCCCCAGCATTTT | CASSLGSVSSNQPQHF
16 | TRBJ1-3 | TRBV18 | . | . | TGTGCCAGCTCAAGTAGCGCCGCAATCACTGGAAACACCATATATTTT | CASSSSAAITGNTIYF
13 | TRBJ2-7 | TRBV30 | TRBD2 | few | TGTGCCTGGAGGACTAGCGGGAGTACCGAGCAGTACTTC | CAWRTSGSTEQYF
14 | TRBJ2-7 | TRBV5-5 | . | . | TGTGCCAGCAGCTTGCAAACCGAGACCTACGAGCAGTACTTC | CASSLQTETYEQYF
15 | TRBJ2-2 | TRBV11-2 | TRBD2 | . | TGTGCCAGCAGCCAAGCGGGAGGGTGGACCGGGGAGCTGTTTTTT | CASSQAGGWTGELFF
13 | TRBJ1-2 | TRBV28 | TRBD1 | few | TGTGCCAGCAGTTCCGACAGGGGGGATGGCTACACCTTC | CASSSDRGDGYTF
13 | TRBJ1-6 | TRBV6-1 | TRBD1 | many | TGTGCCAGCAGAGGGGGCCGGAATTCACCCCTCCACTTT | CASRGGRNSPLHF
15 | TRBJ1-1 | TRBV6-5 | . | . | TGTGCCAGCAGTTACTCAACAGTGATGAACACTGAAGCTTTCTTT | CASSYSTVMNTEAFF
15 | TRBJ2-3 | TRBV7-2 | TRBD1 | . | TGTGCCAGCAGGAGAGGACAGGGGGGCGCAGATACGCAGTATTTT | CASRRGQGGADTQYF
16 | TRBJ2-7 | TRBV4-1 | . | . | TGCGCCAGCAGCCAAGATATAGGGGTTGACTCCTACGAGCAGTACTTC | CASSQDIGVDSYEQYF
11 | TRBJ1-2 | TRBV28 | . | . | TGTGCCAGCACACAGAACTATGGCTACACCTTC | CASTQNYGYTF
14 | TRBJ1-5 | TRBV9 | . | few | TGTGCCAGCAGCGTAGGACTGGGCAATCAGCCCCAGCATTTT | CASSVGLGNQPQHF
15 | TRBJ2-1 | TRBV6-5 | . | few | TGTGCCAGCACCAGGGTGGGGGGAACCTACAATGAGCAGTTCTTC | CASTRVGGTYNEQFF
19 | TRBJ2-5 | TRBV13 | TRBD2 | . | TGTGCCAGCAGCTCCACTCGACTAGCGGGAGGGCCTTTTTCGGAGACCCAGTACTTC | CASSSTRLAGGPFSETQYF
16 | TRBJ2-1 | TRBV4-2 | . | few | TGTGCCAGCAGCCAAGATCACTACCGAAATTACAATGAGCAGTTCTTC | CASSQDHYRNYNEQFF
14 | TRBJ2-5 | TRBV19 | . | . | TGTGCCAGTACCGATCACGGCCAGCGAGGGACCCAGTACTTC | CASTDHGQRGTQYF
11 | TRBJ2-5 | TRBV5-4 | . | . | TGTGCCAGCCGCTCGGTAAAGACCCAGTACTTC | CASRSVKTQYF
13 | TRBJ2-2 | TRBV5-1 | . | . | TGCGCCAGCAGCTTGGCGAGCTCCGGGGAGCTGTTTTTT | CASSLASSGELFF